This TCR beta chain stems from a study of blood T cell repertoires in COVID-19. For the study at large: Samples of COVID-19 (acute and convalescent) were obtained from the United States, Italy and Spain. The cDNA or gDNA used as material had been derived from T cells, B-cell-depleted T cells, or PBMCs.

In the study's own analysis: Amplification with reference gene primers provided the estimates of nucleated cell counts. Sequencing used immunoSEQ multiplex PCR; TCRdb keeps in-frame clones, though not all of them. Clonal size and the V and J genes are those of that table, whereas D and trimming came from the DNA. Among about 130,000 clones, around 87% were seen once, and the ten largest hold 2% to 2.5%. Germline lookup yields CDR1 SNHLY and CDR2 FYNNEI. V shed 10 bases and J 4 bases; nucleotides not matched to a gene: 10. The CDR3 runs to 14 residues. This clone was seen only a few times. The rearrangement links TRBV2 to TRBJ2-3; TRBD2 matches 8 bases. This receptor was taken from a man in his 70s with active COVID-19. The sample consisted of peripheral blood. The CDR3 DNA reads TGTGCCACAGCATCGGGAGGGCCCTCAGATACGCAGTATTTT. Its translation is CATASGGPSDTQYF.